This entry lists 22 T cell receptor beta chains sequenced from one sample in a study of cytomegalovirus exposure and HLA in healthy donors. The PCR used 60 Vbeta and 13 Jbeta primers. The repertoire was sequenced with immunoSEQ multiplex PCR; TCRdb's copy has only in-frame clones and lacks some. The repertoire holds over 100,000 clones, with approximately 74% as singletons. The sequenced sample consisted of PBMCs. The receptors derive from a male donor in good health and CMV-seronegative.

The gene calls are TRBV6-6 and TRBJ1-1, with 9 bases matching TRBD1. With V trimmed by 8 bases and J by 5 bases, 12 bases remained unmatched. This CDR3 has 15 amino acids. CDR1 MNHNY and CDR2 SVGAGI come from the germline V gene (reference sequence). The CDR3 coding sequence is TGTGCCAGCCACCTAAACGACAGGGGGTATACTGAAGCTTTCTTT. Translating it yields CASHLNDRGYTEAFF.

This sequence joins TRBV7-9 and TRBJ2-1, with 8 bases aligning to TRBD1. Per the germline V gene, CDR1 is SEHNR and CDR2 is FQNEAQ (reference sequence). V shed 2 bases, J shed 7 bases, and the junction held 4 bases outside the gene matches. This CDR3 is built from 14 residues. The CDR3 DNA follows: TGTGCCAGCAGCTTAAGGACAGGGTATAATGAGCAGTTCTTC. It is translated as CASSLRTGYNEQFF.

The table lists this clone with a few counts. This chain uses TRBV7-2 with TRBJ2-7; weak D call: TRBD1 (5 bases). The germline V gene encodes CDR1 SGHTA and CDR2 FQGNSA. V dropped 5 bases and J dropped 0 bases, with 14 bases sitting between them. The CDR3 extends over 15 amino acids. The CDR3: CASSRRGGSSYEQYF. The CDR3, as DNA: TGTGCCAGCAGCCGAAGGGGCGGCAGCTCCTACGAGCAGTACTTC.

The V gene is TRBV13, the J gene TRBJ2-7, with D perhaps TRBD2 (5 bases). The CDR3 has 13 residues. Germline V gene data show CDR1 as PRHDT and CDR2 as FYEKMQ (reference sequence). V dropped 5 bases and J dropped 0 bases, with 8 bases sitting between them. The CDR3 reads CASSPGSSYEQYF. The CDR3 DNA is TGTGCCAGCAGCCCGGGGAGCTCCTACGAGCAGTACTTC.

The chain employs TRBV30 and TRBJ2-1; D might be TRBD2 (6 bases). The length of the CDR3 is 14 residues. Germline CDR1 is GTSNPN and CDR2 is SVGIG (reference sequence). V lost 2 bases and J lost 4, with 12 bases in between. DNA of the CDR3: TGTGCCTGGAGTCCTAGCGATAGATACAATGAGCAGTTCTTC. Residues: CAWSPSDRYNEQFF. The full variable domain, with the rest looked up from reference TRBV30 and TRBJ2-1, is SQTIHQWPATLVQPVGSPLSLECTVEGTSNPNLYWYRQAAGRGLQLLFYSVGIGQISSEVPQNLSASRPQDRQFILSSKKLLLSDSGFYLCAWSPSDRYNEQFFGPGTRLTVL.

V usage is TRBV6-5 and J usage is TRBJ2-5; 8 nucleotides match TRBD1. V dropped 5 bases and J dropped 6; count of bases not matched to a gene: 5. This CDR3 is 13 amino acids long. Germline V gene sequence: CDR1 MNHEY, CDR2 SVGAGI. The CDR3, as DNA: TGTGCCAGCAGTCGACAGGGGACGAAGACCCAGTACTTC. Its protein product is CASSRQGTKTQYF.

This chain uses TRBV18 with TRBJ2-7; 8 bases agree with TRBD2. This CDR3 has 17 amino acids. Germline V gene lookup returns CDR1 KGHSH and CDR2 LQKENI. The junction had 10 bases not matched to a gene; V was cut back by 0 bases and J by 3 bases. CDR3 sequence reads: CASSPPRMAGGGYEQYF. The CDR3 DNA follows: TGTGCCAGCTCACCACCTCGGATGGCGGGGGGCGGCTACGAGCAGTACTTC. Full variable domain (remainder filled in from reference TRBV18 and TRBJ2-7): NAGVMQNPRHLVRRRGQEARLRCSPMKGHSHVYWYRQLPEEGLKFMVYLQKENIIDESGMPKERFSAEFPKEGPSILRIQQVVRGDSAAYFCASSPPRMAGGGYEQYFGPGTRLTVT.

CDR3 in amino acids: CASTPPEGYGEKLFF. Here the CDR3 DNA reads TGTGCCAGCACCCCCCCGGAGGGGTACGGTGAAAAACTGTTTTTT. The V gene is TRBV28, the J gene TRBJ1-4; the D gene is possibly TRBD1 (5 bases). This CDR3 region has 15 residues. Germline CDR1 MDHEN, CDR2 SYDVKM. V was cut by 7 bases and J by 7 bases, with 19 bases left in between.

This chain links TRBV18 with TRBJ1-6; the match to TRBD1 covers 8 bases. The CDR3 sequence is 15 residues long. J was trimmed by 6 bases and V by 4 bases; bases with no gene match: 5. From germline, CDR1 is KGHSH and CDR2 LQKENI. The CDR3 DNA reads TGTGCCAGCTCACGTGGACAGGGCTTTAATTCACCCCTCCACTTT. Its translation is CASSRGQGFNSPLHF. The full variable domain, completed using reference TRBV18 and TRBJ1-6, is NAGVMQNPRHLVRRRGQEARLRCSPMKGHSHVYWYRQLPEEGLKFMVYLQKENIIDESGMPKERFSAEFPKEGPSILRIQQVVRGDSAAYFCASSRGQGFNSPLHFGNGTRLTVT.

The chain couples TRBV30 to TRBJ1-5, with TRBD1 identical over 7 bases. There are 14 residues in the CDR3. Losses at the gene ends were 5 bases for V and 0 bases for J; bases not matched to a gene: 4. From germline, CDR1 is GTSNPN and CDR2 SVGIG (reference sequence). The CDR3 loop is CAWGTELSNQPQHF. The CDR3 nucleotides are TGTGCCTGGGGGACAGAACTTAGCAATCAGCCCCAGCATTTT.

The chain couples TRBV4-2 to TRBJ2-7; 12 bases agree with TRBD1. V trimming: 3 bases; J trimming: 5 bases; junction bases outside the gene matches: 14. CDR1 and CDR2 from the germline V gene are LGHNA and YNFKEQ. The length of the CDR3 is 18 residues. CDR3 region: CASSQFGWDRGRNDEQYF. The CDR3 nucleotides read TGTGCCAGCAGCCAGTTTGGCTGGGACAGGGGGCGTAACGACGAGCAGTACTTC.

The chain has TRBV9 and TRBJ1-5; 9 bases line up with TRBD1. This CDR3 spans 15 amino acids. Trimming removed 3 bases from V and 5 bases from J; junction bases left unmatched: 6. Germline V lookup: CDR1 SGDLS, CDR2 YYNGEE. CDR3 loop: CASSDTGGWDQPQHF. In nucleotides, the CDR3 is TGTGCCAGCAGCGATACAGGGGGCTGGGATCAGCCCCAGCATTTT.

The CDR3 loop is CASSLGQYSYNEQFF. CDR3 coding DNA: TGTGCCAGCAGCTTAGGGCAGTACTCCTACAATGAGCAGTTCTTC. The chain carries TRBV7-2 and TRBJ2-1; D gene ambiguous. Germline assignment: CDR1 SGHTA and CDR2 FQGNSA. CDR3 size: 15 residues. Between the trimmed V and J ends, which lost 1 base and 0 bases, there was a span of 7 bases.

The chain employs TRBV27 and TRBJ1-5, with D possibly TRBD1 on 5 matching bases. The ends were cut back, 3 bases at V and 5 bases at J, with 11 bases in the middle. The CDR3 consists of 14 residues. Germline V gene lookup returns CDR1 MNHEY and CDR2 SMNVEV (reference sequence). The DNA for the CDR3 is TGTGCCAGCAGTTTCTCCGTCAGGGATCAGCCCCAGCATTTT. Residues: CASSFSVRDQPQHF.

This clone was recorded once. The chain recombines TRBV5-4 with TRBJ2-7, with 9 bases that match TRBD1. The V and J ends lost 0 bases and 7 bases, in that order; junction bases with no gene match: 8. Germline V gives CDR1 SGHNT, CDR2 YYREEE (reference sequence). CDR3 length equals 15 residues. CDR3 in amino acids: CASSLGGTGLGEQYF. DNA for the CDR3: TGTGCCAGCAGCTTGGGGGGGACAGGGTTGGGTGAGCAGTACTTC.

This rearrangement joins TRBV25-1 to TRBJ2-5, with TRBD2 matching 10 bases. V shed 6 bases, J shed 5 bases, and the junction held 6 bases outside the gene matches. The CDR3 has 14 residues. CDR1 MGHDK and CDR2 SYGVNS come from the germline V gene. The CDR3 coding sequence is TGTGCCAGCAGACGGACTAGCGGTATGGAGACCCAGTACTTC. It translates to CASRRTSGMETQYF.

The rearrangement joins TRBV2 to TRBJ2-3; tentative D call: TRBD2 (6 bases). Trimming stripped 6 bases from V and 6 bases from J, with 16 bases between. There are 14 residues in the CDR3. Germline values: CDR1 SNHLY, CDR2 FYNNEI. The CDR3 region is CASRRDSTADTQYF. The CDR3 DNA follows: TGTGCCAGCAGGCGGGACTCAACCGCGGATACGCAGTATTTT.

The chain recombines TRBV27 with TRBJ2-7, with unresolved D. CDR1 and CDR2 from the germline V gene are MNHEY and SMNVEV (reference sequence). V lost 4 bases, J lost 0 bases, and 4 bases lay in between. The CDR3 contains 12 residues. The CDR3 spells CASSSNSYEQYF. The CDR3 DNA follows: TGTGCCAGCAGTTCAAACTCCTACGAGCAGTACTTC.

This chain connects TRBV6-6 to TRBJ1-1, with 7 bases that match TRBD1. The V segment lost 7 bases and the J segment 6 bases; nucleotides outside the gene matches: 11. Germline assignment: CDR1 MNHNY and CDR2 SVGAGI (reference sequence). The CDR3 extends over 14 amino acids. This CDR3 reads CASTLTGTVSEAFF. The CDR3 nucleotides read TGTGCCAGCACCCTTACCGGGACAGTCTCTGAAGCTTTCTTT.

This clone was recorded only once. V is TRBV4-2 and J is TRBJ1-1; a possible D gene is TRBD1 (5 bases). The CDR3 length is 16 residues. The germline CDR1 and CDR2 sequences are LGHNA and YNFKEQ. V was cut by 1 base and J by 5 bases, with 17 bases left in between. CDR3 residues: CASSQGPSGGETEAFF. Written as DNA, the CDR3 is TGTGCCAGCAGCCAAGGGCCGAGCGGGGGGGAGACTGAAGCTTTCTTT.

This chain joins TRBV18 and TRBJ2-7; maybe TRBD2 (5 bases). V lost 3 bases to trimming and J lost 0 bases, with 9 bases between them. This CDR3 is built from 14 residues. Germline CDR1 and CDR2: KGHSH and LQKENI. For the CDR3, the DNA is TGTGCCAGCTCACCCCGACGGGACTCCTACGAGCAGTACTTC. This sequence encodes CASSPRRDSYEQYF.

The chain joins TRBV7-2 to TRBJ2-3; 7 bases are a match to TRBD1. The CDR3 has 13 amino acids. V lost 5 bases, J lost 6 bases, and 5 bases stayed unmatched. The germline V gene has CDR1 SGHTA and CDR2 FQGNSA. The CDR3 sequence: CASSRDSGDTQYF. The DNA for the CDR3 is TGTGCCAGCAGCCGGGACAGTGGGGATACGCAGTATTTT.